This entry describes one T cell receptor (beta chain). Authors' methods: Reference gene primer amplification gave nucleated cell count estimates. TCRdb keeps only in-frame clones here, not all; method: immunoSEQ multiplex PCR. The D gene and trimming were derived from the DNA, and the V and J assignments and clone size from that table. The sample lists about 300,000 clones, about 89% occurring once. The source of the sample is a study of blood T cell repertoires in COVID-19. Study background: Italy, Spain and the United States were the sources of the convalescent and acute COVID-19 samples. PBMCs, B-cell-depleted T cells, or T cells were the source of the cDNA or gDNA that made up the material.

This sequence was found in a man aged 35-49 years with acute or convalescent COVID-19. The specimen was peripheral blood.

The CDR3 DNA reads TGTGCCAGCAGTTACTCTCGGGACAATCAGCCCCAGCATTTT. Residues: CASSYSRDNQPQHF. The chain joins TRBV6-6 to TRBJ1-5; D call uncertain. CDR1 and CDR2 from the germline V gene are MNHNY and SVGAGI (reference sequence). Between the trimmed V and J ends, which lost 0 bases and 3 bases, there was a span of 6 bases. The CDR3 consists of 14 residues.